A single T cell receptor beta chain is shown here with its context. After removal of 4 bases from V and 3 bases from J, the junction contained 6 bases not matched to a gene. Germline V gives CDR1 SQVTM, CDR2 ANQGSEA. CDR3 length: 15 amino acids. Generated by immunoSEQ multiplex PCR, the TCRdb table keeps only in-frame clones and is missing some. The sample includes 1,500 to 2,000 clones, 85% to 90% of them seen just once. The data derive from a study of T cell repertoires in ileal Crohn's disease. Time point indicated: neoterminal ileum biopsy at postoperative endoscopy, about 6 months after surgery. The receptor was derived from an adult with Crohn's disease. This chain links TRBV29-1 with TRBJ1-2; 12 positions match TRBD1. Material for sequencing was ileal tissue. The CDR3 nucleotides read TGCAGCGTTGGCCCCGGGACAGGGGGCGACTATGGCTACACCTTC. Translating gives CSVGPGTGGDYGYTF.